The entry below gives a single T cell receptor (beta chain) sequence along with its context. The antigen is not known. This sample is part of a study of cytomegalovirus exposure and HLA in healthy donors. Study details: Early released data had tens of millions of unique TCRs, all coming from HLA-typed donors. General observations from the study: Listed as cytomegalovirus-associated were 150 or so TCR beta chains.

Use of 60 Vbeta and 13 Jbeta primers characterized the PCR. This table comes from immunoSEQ multiplex PCR, and its TCRdb copy is limited to in-frame clones, with some not included. The sample records some 100,000 clones, roughly 80% being singletons. This receptor was taken from a woman aged 45-65 years in good health and CMV-seropositive. Sequenced sample: PBMCs.

CDR3 region: CASSLGQTNTEAFF. CDR3 nucleotides: TGTGCCAGCAGCCTTGGACAGACGAACACTGAAGCTTTCTTT. The chain couples TRBV4-2 to TRBJ1-1; weak D call: TRBD1 (6 bases). The CDR3 consists of 14 residues. The germline CDR1 and CDR2 sequences are LGHNA and YNFKEQ. Trimming stripped 4 bases from V and 1 base from J, with 10 bases between.